This is a list of T cell receptor beta chains from one sample in a study of a mutant IDH1 vaccine in newly diagnosed glioma. No antigen has been assigned to these receptors. The method was immunoSEQ multiplex PCR; TCRdb's version includes in-frame clones alone and lacks a portion of them. The data hold 35,000 to 40,000 clones, with 60% to 85% observed a single time. The specimen comprised PBMCs, sampled from a glioma patient whose treatment included an IDH1 peptide vaccine. Receptors were obtained from a middle-aged man with glioma. The CDR3 runs from the conserved cysteine through the conserved F or W. Fields, in order: CDR3 length, J gene, D gene, V gene, clone size, CDR3 protein, CDR3 DNA. D genes are given only for firm matches. Part of the rows lack a size; the others show once, few, many or a class for expanded clones.

11,TRBJ1-1,.,TRBV10-3,few,CAIKGEGEAFF,TGTGCCATCAAAGGTGAGGGTGAAGCTTTCTTT
13,TRBJ1-1,.,TRBV2,.,CASSFLAGTEAFF,TGTGCCAGCAGCTTCCTCGCGGGCACTGAAGCTTTCTTT
15,TRBJ2-1,TRBD2,TRBV7-8,.,CASSFLAGGDNEQFF,TGTGCCAGCAGCTTCCTAGCGGGAGGGGACAATGAGCAGTTCTTC
15,TRBJ2-3,TRBD2,TRBV6-4,.,CASSQAGGSADTQYF,TGTGCCAGCAGTCAAGCGGGAGGGTCTGCAGATACGCAGTATTTT
11,TRBJ2-5,.,TRBV2,few,CASSGQETQYF,TGTGCCAGCTCTGGCCAAGAGACCCAGTACTTC
14,TRBJ1-1,.,TRBV9,.,CASSPRVGVPEAFF,TGTGCCAGCAGCCCCCGGGTGGGGGTGCCTGAAGCTTTCTTT
15,TRBJ1-6,.,TRBV6-6,few,CASSYGGALNSPLHF,TGTGCCAGCAGTTACGGGGGGGCTCTCAATTCACCCCTCCACTTT
18,TRBJ2-2,TRBD2,TRBV19,.,CASSIRASGRSGTGELFF,TGTGCCAGTAGTATTCGGGCTAGCGGGAGGAGCGGCACCGGGGAGCTGTTTTTT
12,TRBJ2-3,TRBD2,TRBV5-4,.,CASRGREGTQYF,TGTGCCAGCCGAGGGAGGGAGGGTACGCAGTATTTT
12,TRBJ1-2,.,TRBV30,.,CAWSVGTYGYTF,TGTGCCTGGAGTGTAGGCACCTATGGCTACACCTTC
15,TRBJ2-3,.,TRBV5-1,once,CASSLEGRPTDTQYF,TGCGCCAGCAGCTTGGAGGGCCGACCCACAGATACGCAGTATTTT
15,TRBJ1-5,.,TRBV4-3,.,CASSQEVQGGQPQHF,TGCGCCAGCAGCCAAGAGGTCCAGGGCGGGCAGCCCCAGCATTTT
16,TRBJ2-7,TRBD1,TRBV4-1,.,CASSQDRASSSYEQYF,TGCGCCAGCAGCCAGGACAGGGCCTCGAGCTCCTACGAGCAGTACTTC
15,TRBJ2-5,.,TRBV2,.,CASSTLGGRGETQYF,TGTGCCAGCAGTACCCTAGGGGGAAGGGGGGAGACCCAGTACTTC
14,TRBJ1-1,.,TRBV21-1,.,CASSKGGRDTEAFF,TGTGCCAGCAGCAAAGGGGGTAGGGATACTGAAGCTTTCTTT
15,TRBJ1-1,.,TRBV6-5,.,CASSYSSVRDTEAFF,TGTGCCAGCAGTTACTCAAGCGTACGGGACACTGAAGCTTTCTTT
15,TRBJ2-2,.,TRBV4-1,.,CASSQDWPGTGELFF,TGCGCCAGCAGCCAAGATTGGCCGGGAACCGGGGAGCTGTTTTTT
14,TRBJ2-7,TRBD2,TRBV6-1,.,CASRPSGRAYEQYF,TGTGCCAGCAGGCCCAGCGGGAGGGCCTACGAGCAGTACTTC
15,TRBJ2-7,TRBD2,TRBV7-2,.,CASKVTSGTPGEQYF,TGTGCCAGCAAGGTGACTAGCGGGACCCCGGGGGAGCAGTACTTC
15,TRBJ2-7,TRBD2,TRBV9,once,CASSVSSGRSYEQYF,TGTGCCAGCAGCGTCTCTAGCGGGAGGAGTTACGAGCAGTACTTC
14,TRBJ2-1,.,TRBV25-1,.,CASSGSFVGDEQFF,TGTGCCAGCAGTGGATCGTTTGTGGGGGATGAGCAGTTCTTC
16,TRBJ1-1,.,TRBV9,few,CASSVVVGGGNTEAFF,TGTGCCAGCAGCGTAGTCGTCGGCGGGGGGAACACTGAAGCTTTCTTT
14,TRBJ1-5,.,TRBV6-1,.,CASSFDEFNQPQHF,TGTGCCAGCAGTTTCGACGAATTTAATCAGCCCCAGCATTTT
13,TRBJ2-4,.,TRBV2,.,CASRRADRGIQYF,TGTGCCAGCCGGCGGGCGGATAGGGGCATTCAGTACTTC
13,TRBJ2-1,TRBD2,TRBV6-4,few,CASSNSGDNEQFF,TGTGCCAGCAGCAATAGCGGGGACAATGAGCAGTTCTTC
15,TRBJ2-7,.,TRBV5-6,.,CASSLERRDRYEQYF,TGTGCCAGCAGCTTGGAGCGGCGGGATCGGTACGAGCAGTACTTC
15,TRBJ2-3,TRBD1,TRBV9,.,CASSRGQGGTDTQYF,TGTGCCAGCAGCCGGGGACAGGGGGGAACAGATACGCAGTATTTT
14,TRBJ1-4,TRBD1,TRBV2,few,CASRPQGLNEKLFF,TGTGCCAGCAGGCCACAGGGGCTAAATGAAAAACTGTTTTTT
15,TRBJ2-1,TRBD2,TRBV11-3,.,CASSLGREGYNEQFF,TGTGCCAGCAGCTTAGGGCGGGAGGGTTACAATGAGCAGTTCTTC
14,TRBJ2-1,.,TRBV5-6,.,CASSLSGPYNEQFF,TGTGCCAGCAGCTTAAGCGGCCCCTACAATGAGCAGTTCTTC
13,TRBJ1-5,.,TRBV19,medium-sized,CASNQGENQPQHF,TGTGCCAGTAATCAGGGCGAGAATCAGCCCCAGCATTTT
13,TRBJ2-2,TRBD2,TRBV9,.,CASSGGREGELFF,TGTGCCAGCAGCGGAGGGAGGGAAGGGGAGCTGTTTTTT
13,TRBJ1-1,.,TRBV7-9,.,CASSGGGPTEAFF,TGTGCCAGCAGCGGGGGGGGCCCCACTGAAGCTTTCTTT
16,TRBJ2-1,TRBD1,TRBV12-5,.,CASGLVLGQEHNEQFF,TGTGCTAGTGGTTTGGTACTGGGACAGGAGCACAATGAGCAGTTCTTC
14,TRBJ2-2,.,TRBV5-6,.,CASSLLPNTGELFF,TGTGCCAGCAGCTTGCTTCCGAACACCGGGGAGCTGTTTTTT
12,TRBJ2-1,.,TRBV13,.,CASSPTRGEQFF,TGTGCCAGCAGTCCCACTAGAGGTGAGCAGTTCTTC
14,TRBJ1-6,.,TRBV7-9,.,CASSFSLSNSPLHF,TGTGCCAGCAGCTTTTCCCTCAGTAATTCACCCCTCCACTTT
14,TRBJ2-1,.,TRBV7-2,few,CASSLREPNNEQFF,TGTGCCAGCAGCTTACGGGAACCGAACAATGAGCAGTTCTTC
13,TRBJ1-2,.,TRBV9,few,CASRNRDNYGYTF,TGTGCCAGCAGGAACAGGGATAACTATGGCTACACCTTC